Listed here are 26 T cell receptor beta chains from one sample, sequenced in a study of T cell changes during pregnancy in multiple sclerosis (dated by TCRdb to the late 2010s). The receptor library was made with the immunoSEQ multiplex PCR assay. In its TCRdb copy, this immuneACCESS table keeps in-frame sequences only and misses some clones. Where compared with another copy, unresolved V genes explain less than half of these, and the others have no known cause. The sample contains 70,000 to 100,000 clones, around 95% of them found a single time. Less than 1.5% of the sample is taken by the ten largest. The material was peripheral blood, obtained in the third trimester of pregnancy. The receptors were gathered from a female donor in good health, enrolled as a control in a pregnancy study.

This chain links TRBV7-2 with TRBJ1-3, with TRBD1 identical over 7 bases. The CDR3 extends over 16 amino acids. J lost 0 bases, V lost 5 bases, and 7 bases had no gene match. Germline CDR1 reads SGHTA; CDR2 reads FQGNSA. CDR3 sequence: CASSPRDSYSGNTIYF. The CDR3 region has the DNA TGTGCCAGCAGCCCGAGGGACAGCTACTCTGGAAACACCATATATTTT.

As DNA, the CDR3 is TGTGCCAGCAGCTTAGGTAATGGCGGGGTAAATGAGCAGTTCTTC. This encodes CASSLGNGGVNEQFF. The rearrangement links TRBV7-9 to TRBJ2-1; D may be TRBD2 (6 bases). The CDR3 has 15 amino acids. Between the trimmed V and J ends, which lost 1 base and 7 bases, there was a span of 14 bases. Germline V gives CDR1 SEHNR, CDR2 FQNEAQ (reference sequence).

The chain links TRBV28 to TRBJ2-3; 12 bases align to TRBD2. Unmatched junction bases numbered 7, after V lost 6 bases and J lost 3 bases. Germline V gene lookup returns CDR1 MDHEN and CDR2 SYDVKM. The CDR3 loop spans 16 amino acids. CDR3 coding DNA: TGTGCCAGCAGCAAGACTAGCGGGAGAGGTACAGATACGCAGTATTTT. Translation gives CASSKTSGRGTDTQYF.

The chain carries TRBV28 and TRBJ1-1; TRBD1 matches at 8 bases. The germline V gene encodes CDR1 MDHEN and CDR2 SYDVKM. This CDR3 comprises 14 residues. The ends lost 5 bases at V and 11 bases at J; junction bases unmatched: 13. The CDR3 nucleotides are TGTGCCAGCAGTGCCCGCCAGGGGGCGCAGATTGCTTTCTTT. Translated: CASSARQGAQIAFF.

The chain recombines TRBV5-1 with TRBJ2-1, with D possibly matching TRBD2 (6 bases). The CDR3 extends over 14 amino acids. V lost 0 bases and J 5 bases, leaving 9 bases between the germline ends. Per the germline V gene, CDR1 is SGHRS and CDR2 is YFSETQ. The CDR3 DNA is TGCGCCAGCAGCTTGGGCCGGGGGAACAATGAGCAGTTCTTC. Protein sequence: CASSLGRGNNEQFF.

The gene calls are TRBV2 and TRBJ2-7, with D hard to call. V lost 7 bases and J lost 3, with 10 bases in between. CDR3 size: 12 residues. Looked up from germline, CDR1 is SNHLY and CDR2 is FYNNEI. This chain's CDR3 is CASNLDLYEQYF. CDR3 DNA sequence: TGTGCCAGCAACCTAGACCTCTACGAGCAGTACTTC.

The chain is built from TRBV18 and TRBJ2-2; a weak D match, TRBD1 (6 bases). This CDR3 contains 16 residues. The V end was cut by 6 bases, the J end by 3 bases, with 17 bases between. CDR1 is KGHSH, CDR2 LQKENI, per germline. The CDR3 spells CASSPGPGAYTGELFF. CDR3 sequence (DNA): TGTGCCAGCTCGCCAGGTCCAGGGGCCTACACCGGGGAGCTGTTTTTT.

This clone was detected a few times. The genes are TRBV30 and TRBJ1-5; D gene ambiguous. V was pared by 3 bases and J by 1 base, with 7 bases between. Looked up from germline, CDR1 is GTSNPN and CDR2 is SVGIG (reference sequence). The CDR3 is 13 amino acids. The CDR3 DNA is TGTGCCTGGAGCGCCGGGAGCAATCAGCCCCAGCATTTT. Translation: CAWSAGSNQPQHF.

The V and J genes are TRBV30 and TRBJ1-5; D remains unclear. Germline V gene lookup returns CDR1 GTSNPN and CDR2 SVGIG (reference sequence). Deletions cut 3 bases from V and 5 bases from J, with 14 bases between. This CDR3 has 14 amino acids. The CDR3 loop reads CAWSPRTGYQPQHF. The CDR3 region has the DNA TGTGCCTGGAGCCCTCGGACGGGGTATCAGCCCCAGCATTTT. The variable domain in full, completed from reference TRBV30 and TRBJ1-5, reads SQTIHQWPATLVQPVGSPLSLECTVEGTSNPNLYWYRQAAGRGLQLLFYSVGIGQISSEVPQNLSASRPQDRQFILSSKKLLLSDSGFYLCAWSPRTGYQPQHFGDGTRLSIL.

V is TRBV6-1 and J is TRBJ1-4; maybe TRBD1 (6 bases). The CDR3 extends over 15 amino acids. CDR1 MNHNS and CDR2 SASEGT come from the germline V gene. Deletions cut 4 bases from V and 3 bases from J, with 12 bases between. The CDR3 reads CASSGVGGSNEKLFF. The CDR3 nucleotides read TGTGCCAGCAGTGGGGTTGGGGGCTCTAATGAAAAACTGTTTTTT.

This chain's CDR3 is CASSGDGTSGTHSSYNEQFF. CDR3 bases: TGCGCCAGCAGTGGGGACGGGACTAGCGGGACCCACAGCTCCTACAATGAGCAGTTCTTC. The J gene is TRBJ2-1, the V gene TRBV10-2, with 13 bases lining up with TRBD2. J gave up 0 bases and V 4 bases, and 12 bases lay outside the gene matches. CDR3 length: 20 amino acids. Per germline, CDR1 WSHSY and CDR2 SAAADI.

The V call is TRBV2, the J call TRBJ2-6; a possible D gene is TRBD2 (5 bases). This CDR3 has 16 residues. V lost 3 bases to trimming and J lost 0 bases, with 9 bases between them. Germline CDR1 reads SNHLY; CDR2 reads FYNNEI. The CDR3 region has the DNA TGTGCCAGCAGTGAGTCGGGGAGCTCTGGGGCCAACGTCCTGACTTTC. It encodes CASSESGSSGANVLTF. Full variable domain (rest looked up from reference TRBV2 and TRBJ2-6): EPEVTQTPSHQVTQMGQEVILRCVPISNHLYFYWYRQILGQKVEFLVSFYNNEISEKSEIFDDQFSVERPDGSNFTLKIRSTKLEDSAMYFCASSESGSSGANVLTFGAGSRLTVL.

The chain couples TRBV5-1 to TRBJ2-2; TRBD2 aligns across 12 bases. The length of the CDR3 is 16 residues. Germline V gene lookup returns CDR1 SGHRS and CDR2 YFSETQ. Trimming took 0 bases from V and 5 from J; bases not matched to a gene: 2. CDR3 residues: CASSLAGTSGTGELFF. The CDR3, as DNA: TGCGCCAGCAGCTTGGCCGGGACTAGCGGGACCGGGGAGCTGTTTTTT.

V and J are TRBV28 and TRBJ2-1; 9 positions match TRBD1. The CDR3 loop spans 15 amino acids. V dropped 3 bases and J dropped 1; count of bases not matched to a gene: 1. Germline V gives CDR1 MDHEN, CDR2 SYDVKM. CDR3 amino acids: CASSFGTGSYNEQFF. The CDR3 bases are TGTGCCAGCAGTTTTGGGACAGGGTCCTACAATGAGCAGTTCTTC.

The CDR3 DNA is TGTGCCAGCAGCCCACAGGGGATGAATGAAAAACTGTTTTTT. This codes for CASSPQGMNEKLFF. This chain links TRBV9 with TRBJ1-4; 7 bases line up with TRBD1. The J segment lost 5 bases and the V segment lost 4 bases, leaving 5 bases of the junction unmatched. The CDR3 covers 14 residues. CDR1 SGDLS and CDR2 YYNGEE come from the germline V gene.

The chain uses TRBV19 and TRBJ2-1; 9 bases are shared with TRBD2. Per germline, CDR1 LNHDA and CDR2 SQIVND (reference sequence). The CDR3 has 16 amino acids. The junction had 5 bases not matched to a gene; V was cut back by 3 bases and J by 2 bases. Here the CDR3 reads CASSIMREGAYNEQFF. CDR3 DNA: TGTGCCAGTAGTATTATGCGGGAGGGAGCCTACAATGAGCAGTTCTTC. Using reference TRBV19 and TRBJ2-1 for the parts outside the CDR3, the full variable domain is DGGITQSPKYLFRKEGQNVTLSCEQNLNHDAMYWYRQDPGQGLRLIYYSQIVNDFQKGDIAEGYSVSREKKESFPLTVTSAQKNPTAFYLCASSIMREGAYNEQFFGPGTRLTVL.

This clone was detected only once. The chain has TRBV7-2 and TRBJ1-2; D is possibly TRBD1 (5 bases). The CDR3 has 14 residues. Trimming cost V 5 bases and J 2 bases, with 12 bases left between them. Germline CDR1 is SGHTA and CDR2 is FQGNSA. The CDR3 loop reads CASSARPGNYGYTF. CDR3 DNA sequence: TGTGCCAGCAGCGCGCGGCCAGGGAACTATGGCTACACCTTC.

CDR3 DNA sequence: TGTGCCAGCAGTTTACCCCAGGGAGGAGGTTATGGCTACACCTTC. This codes for CASSLPQGGGYGYTF. The chain carries TRBV28 and TRBJ1-2, with D possibly TRBD1 on 5 matching bases. The CDR3 extends over 15 amino acids. From germline, CDR1 is MDHEN and CDR2 SYDVKM. V was trimmed by 2 bases and J by 5 bases, leaving 15 bases between them.

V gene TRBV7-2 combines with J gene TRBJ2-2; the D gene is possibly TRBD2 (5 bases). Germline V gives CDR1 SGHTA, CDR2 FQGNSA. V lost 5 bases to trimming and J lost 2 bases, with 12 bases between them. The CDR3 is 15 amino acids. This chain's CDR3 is CASSPPGLNTGELFF. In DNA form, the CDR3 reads TGTGCCAGCAGCCCACCTGGACTCAACACCGGGGAGCTGTTTTTT.

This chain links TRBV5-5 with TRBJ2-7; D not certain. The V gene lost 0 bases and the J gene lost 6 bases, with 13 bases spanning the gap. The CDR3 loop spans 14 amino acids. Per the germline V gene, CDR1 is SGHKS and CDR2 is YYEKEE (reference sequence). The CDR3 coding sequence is TGTGCCAGCAGCTTGGATGCCTTAGTACTCGAGCAGTACTTC. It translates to CASSLDALVLEQYF.

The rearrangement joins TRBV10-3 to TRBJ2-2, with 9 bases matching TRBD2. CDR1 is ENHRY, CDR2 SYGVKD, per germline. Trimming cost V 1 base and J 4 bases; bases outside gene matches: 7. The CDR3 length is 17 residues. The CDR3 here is CAISELASGAPTGELFF. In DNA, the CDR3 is TGTGCCATCAGTGAGTTGGCTAGCGGGGCCCCCACCGGGGAGCTGTTTTTT.

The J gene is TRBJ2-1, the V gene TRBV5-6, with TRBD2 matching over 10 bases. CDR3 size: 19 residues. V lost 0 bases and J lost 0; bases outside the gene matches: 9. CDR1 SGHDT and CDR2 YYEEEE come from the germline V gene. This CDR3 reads CASSLEGASGSLSYNEQFF. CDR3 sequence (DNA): TGTGCCAGCAGCTTGGAGGGGGCTAGCGGGAGCCTCTCCTACAATGAGCAGTTCTTC.

CDR3 amino acids: CATSRGNRGPDTQYF. As DNA, the CDR3 is TGTGCCACCAGCAGAGGGAATAGGGGGCCAGATACGCAGTATTTT. This chain connects TRBV15 to TRBJ2-3, with 7 bases identical to TRBD1. The junction had 5 bases not matched to a gene; V was cut back by 1 base and J by 4 bases. Germline loops: CDR1 LNHNV, CDR2 YYDKDF (reference sequence). This CDR3 comprises 15 residues.

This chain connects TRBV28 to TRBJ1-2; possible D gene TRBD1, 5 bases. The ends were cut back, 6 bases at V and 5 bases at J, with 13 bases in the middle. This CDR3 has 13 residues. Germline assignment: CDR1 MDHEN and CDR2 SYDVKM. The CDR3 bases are TGTGCCAGCAGGGGCCGGGGGGTTTATGGCTACACCTTC. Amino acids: CASRGRGVYGYTF.

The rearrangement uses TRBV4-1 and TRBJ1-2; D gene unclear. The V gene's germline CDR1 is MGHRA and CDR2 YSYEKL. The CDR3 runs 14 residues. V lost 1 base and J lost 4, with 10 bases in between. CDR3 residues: CASSQVSGTYGYTF. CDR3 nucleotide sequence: TGCGCCAGCAGCCAAGTTTCGGGAACCTATGGCTACACCTTC.

CDR3 sequence (DNA): TGTGCCAGCATTGACAGGGACACCTACGAGCAGTACTTC. Protein product: CASIDRDTYEQYF. This rearrangement joins TRBV27 to TRBJ2-7; 7 nucleotides align to TRBD1. V dropped 7 bases and J dropped 2; count of bases not matched to a gene: 5. CDR1 MNHEY and CDR2 SMNVEV come from the germline V gene (reference sequence). The CDR3 consists of 13 residues.